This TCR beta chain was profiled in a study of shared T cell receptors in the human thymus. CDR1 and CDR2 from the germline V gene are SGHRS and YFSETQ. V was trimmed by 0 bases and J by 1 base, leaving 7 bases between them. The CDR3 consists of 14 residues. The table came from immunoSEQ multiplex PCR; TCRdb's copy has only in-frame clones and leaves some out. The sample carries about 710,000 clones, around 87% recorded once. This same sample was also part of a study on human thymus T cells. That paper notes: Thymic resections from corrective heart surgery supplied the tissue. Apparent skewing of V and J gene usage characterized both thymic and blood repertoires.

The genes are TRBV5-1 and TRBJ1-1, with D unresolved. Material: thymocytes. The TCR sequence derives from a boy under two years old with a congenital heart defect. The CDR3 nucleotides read TGCGCCAGCAGCTTGGCCGCGGCGAACACTGAAGCTTTCTTT. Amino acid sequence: CASSLAAANTEAFF.